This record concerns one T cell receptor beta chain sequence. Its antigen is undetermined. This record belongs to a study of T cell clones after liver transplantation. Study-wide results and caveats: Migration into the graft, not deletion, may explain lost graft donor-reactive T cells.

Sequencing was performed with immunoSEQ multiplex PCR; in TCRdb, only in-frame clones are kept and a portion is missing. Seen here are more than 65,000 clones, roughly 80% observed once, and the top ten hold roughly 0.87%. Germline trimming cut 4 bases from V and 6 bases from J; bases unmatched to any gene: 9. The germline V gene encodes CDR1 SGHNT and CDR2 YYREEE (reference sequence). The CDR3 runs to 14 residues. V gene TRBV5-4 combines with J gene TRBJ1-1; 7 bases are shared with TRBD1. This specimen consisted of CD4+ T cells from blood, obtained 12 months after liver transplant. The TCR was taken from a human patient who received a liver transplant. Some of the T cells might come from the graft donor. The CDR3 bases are TGTGCCAGCAGCCCGGACAGGCGAATCCCTGAAGCTTTCTTT. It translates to CASSPDRRIPEAFF.